The source of this T cell receptor beta chain is a study of T cells in Graves' hyperthyroidism and ophthalmopathy. Study findings and constraints: Most clonotypes expanded in thyroid above 0.001 were likewise present in blood.

CDR3 length equals 13 residues. V lost 3 bases and J 0 bases, leaving 9 bases between the germline ends. Per germline, CDR1 DFQATT and CDR2 SNEGSKA (reference sequence). This clonotype was recorded at least ten times. The antigen is undetermined. Each diagnosis was grounded in clinical symptoms, serum thyroxine and TRAb, thyroid ultrasound, and orbital computed tomography. Using around 10 ml of fresh peripheral blood, PBMCs were prepared. What was amplified from RNA transcripts were TCR beta CDR3 regions. With the HTBI primer set, the TCR CDR3 went through a first round of RT-PCR. From the multiplex PCR reads, TCRdb called clonotypes with MiXCR, one entry per CDR3 protein. The sample shows about 500,000 distinct CDR3 sequences, roughly 16% of them seen only once.

Sequencing was performed on blood. V usage is TRBV20-1 and J usage is TRBJ2-7, with D uncertain. This clonotype was sampled from a woman between 25 and 40 years old with Graves' ophthalmopathy. The CDR3 reads CSASTGSSYEQYF. CDR3 DNA: TGCAGTGCTAGTACGGGTTCCTCCTACGAGCAGTACTTC.